A selection of T cell receptor beta chains follows, all from one sample in a study of T-cell reconstitution after alpha-beta-depleted transplantation in children. TCRdb reanalysed the PCR reads using MiXCR and keeps one entry per CDR3 protein. The sample contains over 200,000 distinct CDR3 sequences, about 9.5% of which appear only once. Sequencing used PBMCs from the stem cell graft donor, obtained from the stem cell graft. All receptors come from a human donor who donated a stem cell graft to a child with acute lymphoblastic leukemia. CDR3s include the opening cysteine and the closing phenylalanine or tryptophan. A D gene is named only where the DNA matches it firmly. Part of the rows lack a size; the others show once, few, many or a class for expanded clones.

abundance	v_gene	d_gene	j_gene	CDR3aa	CDR3nt
many	TRBV10-2	.	TRBJ2-2	CASTGPLGTGELFF	TGCGCCAGCACTGGACCCTTGGGGACCGGGGAGCTGTTTTTT
few	TRBV6-2/TRBV6-3	TRBD1	TRBJ2-6	CASDRAKGGANVLTF	TGTGCCAGCGACAGGGCTAAAGGTGGGGCCAACGTCCTGACTTTC
few	TRBV24-1	TRBD1	TRBJ1-5	CATSDLRRGQEKQPQHF	TGTGCCACCAGTGATTTGCGTCGAGGACAGGAAAAGCAGCCCCAGCATTTT
many	TRBV20-1	TRBD1	TRBJ2-5	CSARSRDSHKETQYF	TGCAGTGCTAGATCTCGGGACAGCCATAAAGAGACCCAGTACTTC
.	TRBV4-2	TRBD1	TRBJ2-7	CASRDRDTYEQYF	TGTGCCAGCAGGGACAGGGACACCTACGAGCAGTACTTC
many	TRBV19	TRBD2	TRBJ2-1	CASSNPGGEQFF	TGTGCCAGTAGTAACCCGGGGGGGGAGCAGTTCTTC
few	TRBV20-1	.	TRBJ1-1	CSASGLLGLNTEAFF	TGCAGTGCTTCGGGGTTACTCGGACTGAACACTGAAGCTTTCTTT
many	TRBV4-3	TRBD2	TRBJ2-3	CASSQESRGAITDTQYF	TGCGCCAGCAGCCAAGAATCGCGGGGGGCAATCACAGATACGCAGTATTTT
many	TRBV11-3	.	TRBJ2-2	CASSQVDTGELFF	TGTGCCAGCAGCCAGGTTGACACCGGGGAGCTGTTTTTT
.	TRBV29-1	.	TRBJ2-7	CSVDYSSRLIEQYF	TGCAGCGTTGATTACTCTTCCCGTCTGATCGAGCAGTACTTC
few	TRBV5-6	.	TRBJ1-1	CASSVYRLDSEAFF	TGTGCCAGCAGCGTTTACAGACTCGACTCTGAAGCTTTCTTT
.	TRBV20-1	TRBD2	TRBJ2-7	CSASWARGAVHEQYF	TGCAGTGCGTCTTGGGCGCGGGGGGCCGTCCACGAGCAGTACTTC
few	TRBV3-1	TRBD1	TRBJ1-2	CASSQDATGVYGYTF	TGTGCCAGCAGCCAAGACGCGACAGGGGTCTATGGCTACACCTTC
.	TRBV5-1	.	TRBJ2-2	CASSLGGRANTGELFF	TGCGCCAGCAGCTTGGGGGGCAGGGCGAACACCGGGGAGCTGTTTTTT
few	TRBV7-9	.	TRBJ2-3	CASPRADTQYF	TGTGCCAGCCCTCGAGCAGATACGCAGTATTTT
.	TRBV27	TRBD1	TRBJ2-2	CASRWGQGYTGELFF	TGTGCCAGCAGGTGGGGACAGGGGTACACCGGGGAGCTGTTTTTT
many	TRBV12-3/TRBV12-4	.	TRBJ1-1	CASSQGMQNTEAFF	TGTGCCAGCAGTCAGGGCATGCAGAACACTGAAGCTTTCTTT
.	TRBV5-1	.	TRBJ1-3	CASSVTTVGDASGNTIYF	TGCGCCAGCAGCGTGACCACCGTTGGGGACGCGTCTGGAAACACCATATATTTT
many	TRBV5-1	.	TRBJ2-3	CASSLGQATTDTQYF	TGCGCCAGCAGCTTGGGACAGGCGACCACAGATACGCAGTATTTT
.	TRBV20-1	.	TRBJ2-1	CSALGGIGKSSYNEQFF	TGCAGTGCCCTAGGGGGTATTGGCAAGAGCTCCTACAATGAGCAGTTCTTC
.	TRBV6-5	.	TRBJ2-5	CASSYSPENTETQYF	TGTGCCAGCAGTTACTCGCCGGAGAACACTGAGACCCAGTACTTC